This entry lists 32 T cell receptor beta chains sequenced from one sample in a study of response to subunit inactivated influenza vaccine. Each CDR3 protein gets one entry after TCRdb re-called the RT-PCR reads with MiXCR. The sample comprises a few hundred thousand distinct CDR3 sequences, approximately 11% of which are singletons, and approximately 10% rests with the top ten. The data were also submitted as part of a second study, on T cells expressing NK-cell markers. That paper notes: TCR beta cDNA was generated via 5'RACE template switching incorporating UMIs.

The specimen comprised PBMCs from blood, sampled on the day of vaccination. The receptors derive from a man between 45 and 60 years old who received an inactivated influenza vaccine.

Ten or more counts support this clonotype. The rearrangement uses TRBV7-9 and TRBJ2-2; D is unresolved. Germline lookup yields CDR1 SEHNR and CDR2 FQNEAQ (reference sequence). The V gene lost 1 base and the J gene lost 5 bases, with 5 bases spanning the gap. The CDR3 consists of 13 residues. CDR3 in amino acids: CASSLVRTGELFF. The CDR3 DNA reads TGTGCCAGCAGCTTAGTCCGTACCGGGGAGCTGTTTTTT.

The J gene is TRBJ2-7, the V gene TRBV5-8, with 8 bases lining up with TRBD1. The CDR3 runs 14 residues. Looked up from germline, CDR1 is SGHTS and CDR2 is YDEGEE. Losses at the gene ends were 4 bases for V and 6 bases for J; bases not matched to a gene: 9. The CDR3 DNA reads TGTGCCAGCAGCCTGGACAGGGTAAATCTCGAGCAGTACTTC. Encoded protein: CASSLDRVNLEQYF.

The chain joins TRBV11-2 to TRBJ2-3; TRBD2 aligns across 9 bases. The V segment lost 2 bases and the J segment 0 bases; nucleotides outside the gene matches: 9. CDR3 length: 18 amino acids. The germline CDR1 and CDR2 sequences are SGHAT and FQNNGV. This CDR3 is CASSLNSGGHPSTDTQYF. As DNA, the CDR3 is TGTGCCAGCAGCTTAAATAGCGGGGGCCATCCAAGCACAGATACGCAGTATTTT.

This clonotype was observed a handful of times. The V call is TRBV5-1, the J call TRBJ1-2, with D tentatively TRBD1 (6 bases). This CDR3 spans 16 amino acids. CDR1 and CDR2 (germline): SGHRS, YFSETQ. The V gene lost 1 base and the J gene lost 4 bases, with 17 bases spanning the gap. For the CDR3, the DNA is TGCGCCAGCAGCTTGATGGGGTTCGGGACAACCTATGGCTACACCTTC. This encodes CASSLMGFGTTYGYTF.

The chain couples TRBV25-1 to TRBJ2-1; 10 bases agree with TRBD1. The CDR3 covers 16 residues. The V segment lost 2 bases and the J segment 5 bases; nucleotides outside the gene matches: 6. CDR1 is MGHDK and CDR2 is SYGVNS in the germline V gene. In DNA form, the CDR3 reads TGTGCCAGCAGTGAACGTTGGGACAGGGGCCACAATGAGCAGTTCTTC. As protein: CASSERWDRGHNEQFF.

This clonotype was observed at least ten times. The chain employs TRBV12-3 or TRBV12-4 and TRBJ2-1; TRBD2 matches at 10 bases. CDR3 length: 15 amino acids. The V gene end was trimmed by 6 bases and the J gene end by 6 bases; junction bases not matched to a gene: 8. CDR3: CASSLTSGIRNEQFF. The CDR3 region has the DNA TGTGCCAGCAGCCTCACTAGCGGGATTCGCAATGAGCAGTTCTTC.

V and J are TRBV5-1 and TRBJ2-2; D might be TRBD1 (6 bases). V was cut by 4 bases and J by 5 bases, with 18 bases left in between. CDR1 is SGHRS and CDR2 is YFSETQ in the germline V gene. The CDR3 contains 16 residues. The CDR3 loop reads CASSVYRDRRTGELFF. The CDR3 DNA reads TGCGCCAGCAGCGTATACAGGGACCGGAGGACCGGGGAGCTGTTTTTT.

Only a few counts were recorded for this clonotype. CDR3 amino acids: CASSRGTSGVSSYNEQFF. The CDR3, as DNA: TGTGCCAGCAGCCGTGGGACTAGCGGGGTTAGCTCCTACAATGAGCAGTTCTTC. The V gene is TRBV7-8, the J gene TRBJ2-1; 13 bases agree with TRBD2. The germline V gene has CDR1 SGHVS and CDR2 FQNEAQ. V shed 5 bases, J shed 0 bases, and the junction held 7 bases outside the gene matches. There are 18 residues in the CDR3.

This clonotype came up many times. This chain joins TRBV12-3 or TRBV12-4 and TRBJ2-7, with a tentative D call TRBD1 (5 bases). CDR3 length: 13 residues. Trimming shortened V by 6 bases and J by 1 base, and 10 bases separated the two germline ends. CDR3 in DNA: TGTGCCAGCAGACCGACAGCTTCCTACGAGCAGTACTTC. This gives the protein CASRPTASYEQYF.

The V call is TRBV3-1, the J call TRBJ1-1; TRBD1 aligns across 9 bases. CDR1 is LGHDT, CDR2 YNNKEL, per germline (reference sequence). V lost 4 bases and J lost 0; bases outside the gene matches: 6. The CDR3 has 16 residues. The CDR3 bases are TGTGCCAGCAGCCCCCCACAGGGGGCAGTGAACACTGAAGCTTTCTTT. Translating it yields CASSPPQGAVNTEAFF.

This clonotype was detected a few times. The CDR3, as DNA: TGTGCCAGCAGTTTAGTGTCCCAAGGGCAGGCCACCTTC. Its translation: CASSLVSQGQATF. This chain links TRBV12-3 or TRBV12-4 with TRBJ1-2; D unresolved. The CDR3 is 13 residues long. The V end was cut by 1 base, the J end by 13 bases, with 16 bases between.

V is TRBV6-2 or TRBV6-3 and J is TRBJ2-7, with 10 bases aligning to TRBD1. This CDR3 is built from 15 residues. Germline trimming cut 5 bases from V and 2 bases from J; bases unmatched to any gene: 6. Germline CDR1 MNHEY, CDR2 SVGEGT. For the CDR3, the DNA is TGTGCCAGCAGTAATCGGGGACAGGGGACCTACGAGCAGTACTTC. It yields the protein CASSNRGQGTYEQYF.

The V gene is TRBV7-8, the J gene TRBJ2-3, with 8 positions matching TRBD2. Per the germline V gene, CDR1 is SGHVS and CDR2 is FQNEAQ. CDR3 length equals 15 residues. Germline trimming cut 1 base from V and 8 bases from J; bases unmatched to any gene: 8. In nucleotides, the CDR3 is TGTGCCAGCAGCTTAGTATCGAGCGGGAGTTCTACGCAGTATTTT. This encodes CASSLVSSGSSTQYF.

This clonotype turned up a few times. The rearrangement joins TRBV7-6 to TRBJ2-1; 10 positions match TRBD2. CDR1 is SGHVS, CDR2 FNYEAQ, per germline. V was pared by 1 base and J by 6 bases, with 9 bases of the junction left unmatched. The CDR3 length is 17 residues. CDR3 bases: TGTGCCAGCAGCTTAGAGGCTAGCGGGAGTTCCGGCAATGAGCAGTTCTTC. Its translation is CASSLEASGSSGNEQFF.

The chain links TRBV5-1 to TRBJ2-3, with TRBD2 matching over 8 bases. With 4 bases clipped from V and 6 bases from J, the junction kept 10 bases outside the gene matches. Germline V CDR1 and CDR2: SGHRS, YFSETQ. The CDR3 spans 15 residues. The CDR3 loop is CASSATLAGSDTQYF. CDR3 DNA sequence: TGCGCCAGCAGCGCAACCCTAGCGGGCAGCGATACGCAGTATTTT.

The CDR3 nucleotides are TGTGCCAGCAGTTACCGGGACTTCACAGATACGCAGTATTTT. Translating gives CASSYRDFTDTQYF. V usage is TRBV6-2 or TRBV6-3 and J usage is TRBJ2-3; TRBD2 might be the D (6 bases). In germline, CDR1 is MNHEY, CDR2 SVGEGT. This CDR3 region has 14 residues. Trimming took off 2 bases at V and 2 bases at J, with 8 bases between the two ends.

On this clonotype: The junction shows a germline mismatch at one end, possibly a read error. This chain links TRBV28 with TRBJ2-3; D call uncertain. The CDR3 runs 15 residues. Per germline, CDR1 MDHEN and CDR2 SYDVKM. Written as DNA, the CDR3 is TGTGGCAGCAGTTTATCGGCTAGTAGGACAGATACGCAGTATTTT. Its translation is CGSSLSASRTDTQYF.

The table lists this clonotype with a few counts. This rearrangement joins TRBV21-1 to TRBJ2-7; no DNA check was done on the table's D call, TRBD1. TRBV21-1 is flagged as a pseudogene. The CDR3 is 15 residues long. The CDR3 loop reads CASSKSGDRADEQYF. The CDR3 DNA reads TGTGCCAGCAGCAAATCGGGGGATAGGGCTGACGAGCAGTACTTC.

This clonotype showed up just a few times. The V gene is TRBV24-1, the J gene TRBJ2-3; D unresolved. The ends were cut back, 4 bases at V and 7 bases at J, with 8 bases in the middle. This CDR3 spans 12 amino acids. CDR1 and CDR2 from the germline V gene are KGHDR and SFDVKD. The CDR3, as DNA: TGTGCCACCAGTGACAACGTGTATACGCAGTATTTT. It is translated as CATSDNVYTQYF.

This clonotype was picked up many times. The chain is built from TRBV6-2 or TRBV6-3 and TRBJ1-5; 7 bases match TRBD1. The CDR3 consists of 13 residues. The ends lost 4 bases at V and 6 bases at J; junction bases unmatched: 3. From germline, CDR1 is MNHEY and CDR2 SVGEGT. As DNA, the CDR3 is TGTGCCAGCAGTTCGACAGGGAGTCAGCCCCAGCATTTT. Translating gives CASSSTGSQPQHF.

This clonotype was counted many times. The chain links TRBV12-3 or TRBV12-4 to TRBJ2-5; D unclear. CDR3 length equals 12 residues. V lost 3 bases, J lost 4 bases, and 6 bases lay in between. CDR3 loop: CASSFPRETQYF. CDR3 DNA: TGTGCCAGCAGTTTCCCAAGAGAGACCCAGTACTTC.

This chain links TRBV6-2 or TRBV6-3 with TRBJ1-1; tentatively, D is TRBD1 (5 bases). This CDR3 is built from 14 residues. The germline CDR1 and CDR2 sequences are MNHEY and SVGEGT. Trimming pared 3 bases from V and 4 bases from J, leaving 12 bases between. CDR3 in DNA: TGTGCCAGCAGTTATGGGGGAAGGAGCACTGAAGCTTTCTTT. Translation: CASSYGGRSTEAFF.

The chain has TRBV5-1 and TRBJ2-7, with 9 bases lining up with TRBD2. V trimming: 3 bases; J trimming: 2 bases; junction bases outside the gene matches: 6. This CDR3 spans 15 amino acids. Per the germline V gene, CDR1 is SGHRS and CDR2 is YFSETQ. The DNA of the CDR3 is TGCGCCAGCAGCTCTCTTAGCGGGGGAACCTACGAGCAGTACTTC. Residues: CASSSLSGGTYEQYF.

This clonotype was found a few times. The genes are TRBV28 and TRBJ2-7; D is perhaps TRBD1 (6 bases). V was shortened by 6 bases and J by 3 bases, with 21 bases between the two germline ends. CDR1 MDHEN and CDR2 SYDVKM come from the germline V gene. The CDR3 extends over 16 amino acids. The chain's CDR3 is CASSRAPRQGHYEQYF. The CDR3 coding sequence is TGTGCCAGCAGCCGCGCCCCCCGGCAGGGGCACTACGAGCAGTACTTC. Combining the CDR3 with reference TRBV28 and TRBJ2-7 gives the whole variable domain DVKVTQSSRYLVKRTGEKVFLECVQDMDHENMFWYRQDPGLGLRLIYFSYDVKMKEKGDIPEGYSVSREKKERFSLILESASTNQTSMYLCASSRAPRQGHYEQYFGPGTRLTVT.

The chain links TRBV7-9 to TRBJ2-1; no clear D. CDR3 length: 15 residues. CDR1 and CDR2 (germline): SEHNR, FQNEAQ (reference sequence). V lost 0 bases and J lost 9, with 15 bases in between. CDR3 coding DNA: TGTGCCAGCAGCTTAGCGAGGTTGGTTCGACGTGAGCAGTTCTTC. Translated, it gives CASSLARLVRREQFF.

The chain carries TRBV30 and TRBJ2-2, with TRBD2 identical over 10 bases. J gave up 10 bases and V 2 bases, and 7 bases lay outside the gene matches. Germline CDR1 is GTSNPN and CDR2 is SVGIG (reference sequence). This CDR3 has 14 amino acids. CDR3 DNA sequence: TGTGCCTGGAGTAGCGGGAGGGCCGGCGCGGAGCTGTTTTTT. Its protein is CAWSSGRAGAELFF.

This clonotype was found a few times. The chain links TRBV11-2 to TRBJ2-7; 11 bases match TRBD2. V shed 5 bases and J 3 bases; nucleotides not matched to a gene: 9. Looked up from germline, CDR1 is SGHAT and CDR2 is FQNNGV. CDR3 length: 16 amino acids. The CDR3 region is CASSLRLAGKHYEQYF. DNA for the CDR3: TGTGCCAGCAGCCTCCGACTAGCGGGGAAGCACTACGAGCAGTACTTC.

The rearrangement links TRBV21-1 to TRBJ2-4; no DNA check was done on the table's D call, TRBD2. TRBV21-1 represents a pseudogene. The CDR3 runs 22 residues. The CDR3 DNA sequence: TGTGCCAGCAGCAAAGCGCTTTTTCCCCCCAGAAGCCCTCCCACTGGGGAAAACATTCAGTACTTC. It specifies CASSKALFPPRSPPTGENIQYF.

This sequence joins TRBV18 and TRBJ2-7, with TRBD2 as a possible D gene (5 bases). This CDR3 is built from 15 residues. V was trimmed by 6 bases and J by 7 bases, leaving 22 bases between them. The germline V gene has CDR1 KGHSH and CDR2 LQKENI. CDR3 DNA: TGTGCCAGCTCCCTTAGCGAACCGACCATGGGGGAGCAGTACTTC. This gives the protein CASSLSEPTMGEQYF.

The chain recombines TRBV6-5 with TRBJ2-7; D is perhaps TRBD1 (6 bases). The germline V gene has CDR1 MNHEY and CDR2 SVGAGI. V was trimmed by 0 bases and J by 3 bases, leaving 12 bases between them. This CDR3 region has 15 residues. The CDR3 sequence is CASSYSKRGSYEQYF. CDR3 DNA: TGTGCCAGCAGTTACTCGAAGAGGGGGAGCTACGAGCAGTACTTC.

The gene calls are TRBV29-1 and TRBJ2-7, with 8 bases that match TRBD2. Germline CDR1 is SQVTM and CDR2 is ANQGSEA. With V trimmed by 6 bases and J by 1 base, 2 bases remained unmatched. This CDR3 has 12 residues. The CDR3 coding sequence is TGCAGCGTCCGGGAGGGATCCTACGAGCAGTACTTC. Amino acids: CSVREGSYEQYF.

This clonotype was detected only a few times. The chain couples TRBV10-3 to TRBJ2-7; TRBD1 agrees at 11 bases. The J segment lost 5 bases and the V segment lost 6 bases, leaving 9 bases of the junction unmatched. Germline loops: CDR1 ENHRY, CDR2 SYGVKD. This CDR3 has 15 amino acids. The CDR3 DNA reads as TGTGCCATCAGCAAAGGGGGACAGGGGGTCGACGAGCAGTACTTC. It specifies CAISKGGQGVDEQYF.